These T cell receptor beta chains were read from a single sample in a study of naive and memory T cell subsets. TCRdb recomputed calls from the UMI-ligation and nested PCR reads with MiXCR, one row per CDR3 protein. The sample holds approximately 80,000 distinct CDR3 sequences; about 10% are singletons and the top ten take less than 1.5%. Sequences were obtained from naive CD8+ T cells from blood. The receptors stem from a human donor in good health. Each CDR3 is given without its conserved first and last residue. Fields, in order: clone size, V gene, D gene, CDR3 protein. A D gene is named only where the DNA matches it firmly. Only part of the rows carry a size: once, few, many, or a class if the clone is expanded.

>few|TRBV12-3/TRBV12-4|.
ASSLGSGSMGGTEAF
>few|TRBV28|TRBD1
ATEDRFRYEQY
>few|TRBV27|.
ASSFVQGSEKLF
>.|TRBV30|.
AWSVQYTVYGYT
>few|TRBV2|.
ASSDGGARYEQY
>.|TRBV12-3/TRBV12-4|.
ASSYGTNQPQH
>few|TRBV27|.
ASSRSGTSTDTQY
>many|TRBV20-1|.
SASRSWGSYEQY
>many|TRBV7-9|TRBD2
ASSLALRLAGVSSYNEQF
>.|TRBV27|.
ASSLSPATNEKLF
>many|TRBV12-3/TRBV12-4|TRBD2
ASSISGRQHEQY
>.|TRBV27|.
ATRGADYEQY
>many|TRBV6-2/TRBV6-3|.
ASSYEDGLYNEQF
>many|TRBV29-1|.
SVDIRNTGELF
>few|TRBV28|TRBD2
ASLVAGGGEQF
>few|TRBV6-6|.
ASSTHRQSLSYEQY
>.|TRBV27|.
ASRAGAPYEQY
>few|TRBV29-1|.
SVETLNSKTQY
>few|TRBV27|TRBD2
ASSFLPAGTNTGELF
>few|TRBV7-9|.
ASSQVRGTEAF
>.|TRBV11-2|TRBD1
ASTGPGGAGYTEAF
>many|TRBV20-1|.
SATLGDSSYEQY
>many|TRBV5-8|.
ASSLAPGPNTEAF
>once|TRBV5-4|TRBD2
ATPLAEGTADTQY